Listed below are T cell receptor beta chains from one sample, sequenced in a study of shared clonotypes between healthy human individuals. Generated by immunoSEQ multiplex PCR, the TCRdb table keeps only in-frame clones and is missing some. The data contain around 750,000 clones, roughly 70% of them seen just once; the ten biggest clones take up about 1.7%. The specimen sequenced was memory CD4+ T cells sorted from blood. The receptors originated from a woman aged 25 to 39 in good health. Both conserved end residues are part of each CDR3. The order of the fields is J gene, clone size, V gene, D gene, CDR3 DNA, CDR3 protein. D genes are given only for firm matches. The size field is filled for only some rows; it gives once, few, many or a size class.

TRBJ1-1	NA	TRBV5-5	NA	TGTGCCAGCAGCTTGTGGGGGAACACTGAAGCTTTCTTT	CASSLWGNTEAFF
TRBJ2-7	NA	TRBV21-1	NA	TGTGCCAGCAGCAATAGGGCTTCAAGCTCCTACGAGCAGTACTTC	CASSNRASSSYEQYF
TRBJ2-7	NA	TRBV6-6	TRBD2	TGTGCCAGCAGTTACGGTGCGGGAGTCACCTCCTACGAGCAGTACTTC	CASSYGAGVTSYEQYF
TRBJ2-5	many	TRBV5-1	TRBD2	TGCGCCAGCAGGTACGGAGCGGGAGGGAAAGAGACCCAGTACTTC	CASRYGAGGKETQYF
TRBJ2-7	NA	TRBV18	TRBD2	TGTGCCAGCTCACCATCCACTAGCGTTGACTACGAGCAGTACTTC	CASSPSTSVDYEQYF
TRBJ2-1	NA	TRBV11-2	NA	TGTGCCAGCAGCTTCTCGGGAAGCAATGAGCAGTTCTTC	CASSFSGSNEQFF
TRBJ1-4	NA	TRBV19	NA	TGTGCCAGTAAATTGAGGGGTCAGGGTAATGAAAAACTGTTTTTT	CASKLRGQGNEKLFF
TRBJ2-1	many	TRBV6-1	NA	TGTGCCAGCAGTGAAATGGACCCGAGTACCAATGAGCAGTTCTTC	CASSEMDPSTNEQFF
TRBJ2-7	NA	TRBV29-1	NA	TGCAGCGTTGGCCTGGGCCTCTACGAGCAGTACTTC	CSVGLGLYEQYF
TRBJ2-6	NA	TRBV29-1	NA	TGCAGCGTCCGATTATGGGGGGCTGGGGCCAACGTCCTGACTTTC	CSVRLWGAGANVLTF
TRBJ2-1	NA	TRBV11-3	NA	TGTGCCAGCAGCTTAACCCCCCTCAATGAGCAGTTCTTC	CASSLTPLNEQFF
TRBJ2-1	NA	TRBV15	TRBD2	TGTGCCACCAGCAGAGGGGGGACTAGCGCTCGGAATGAGCAGTTCTTC	CATSRGGTSARNEQFF
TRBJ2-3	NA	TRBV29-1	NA	TGCAGCGTTCAGGGACATCGGAGTGTAGATACGCAGTATTTT	CSVQGHRSVDTQYF
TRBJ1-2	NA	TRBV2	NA	TGTGCCAGCAACATACAAGCCTATGGCTACACCTTC	CASNIQAYGYTF
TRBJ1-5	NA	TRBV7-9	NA	TGTGCCAGCAGCATGGGAGGGCAGGGTCAGCCCCAGCATTTT	CASSMGGQGQPQHF
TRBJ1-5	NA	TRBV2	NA	TGTGCCAGCAAGCGGGACACGGGAAGGCAGCCCCAGCATTTT	CASKRDTGRQPQHF
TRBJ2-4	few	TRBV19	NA	TGTGCCAGTAGTATTCAGGGAGGCATTCAGTACTTC	CASSIQGGIQYF
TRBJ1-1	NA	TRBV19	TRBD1	TGTGCCAGTAGTGGGACAGGTAAAACTGAAGCTTTCTTT	CASSGTGKTEAFF
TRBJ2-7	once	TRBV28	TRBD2	TGTGCCAGCAGTTTTAGCCTAGCGGGAGACTACGAGCAGTACTTC	CASSFSLAGDYEQYF
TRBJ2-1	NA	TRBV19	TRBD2	TGTGCCAGTAGTCCTCACCCGCTAGCGGGAGGGCCCGATGAGCAGTTCTTC	CASSPHPLAGGPDEQFF